These T cell receptor beta chains were read from a single sample in a study of blood T cell repertoires in COVID-19. Assay used: immunoSEQ multiplex PCR; TCRdb lists only in-frame clones, some missing. There are roughly 280,000 clones in the sample; roughly 87% occur only once, and about 2.2% lies in the top ten. Sample: peripheral blood. Receptors were obtained from a woman aged 45 to 65 who had recovered from COVID-19. Both conserved end residues are trimmed from each CDR3. Each record gives: D gene, V gene, J gene, clone size, CDR3 protein. A D gene is named only where the DNA matches it firmly. Size tells how often a clone was seen (once, few, many) or the class of an expanded clone, and some rows leave it out.

D: .
V: TRBV6-5
J: TRBJ1-3
size: .
CDR3: ASSPQGSGNTIY

D: .
V: TRBV5-4
J: TRBJ1-2
size: .
CDR3: ASSLGAIDYGYT

D: .
V: TRBV19
J: TRBJ2-1
size: .
CDR3: ASRLQGRTLDEQF

D: TRBD1
V: TRBV28
J: TRBJ1-1
size: .
CDR3: ASSLIGQGARTEAF

D: TRBD1
V: TRBV2
J: TRBJ1-2
size: .
CDR3: ASTRQGATSGGYT

D: .
V: TRBV29-1
J: TRBJ2-7
size: once
CDR3: SVGDFSYEQY

D: .
V: TRBV7-2
J: TRBJ1-2
size: .
CDR3: ASSLWPRQTPNYGYT

D: TRBD1
V: TRBV6-5
J: TRBJ2-5
size: .
CDR3: ASIPGTGEETQY

D: .
V: TRBV6-5
J: TRBJ2-7
size: .
CDR3: ASTPGSFSYEQY

D: .
V: TRBV15
J: TRBJ2-3
size: .
CDR3: ATSRDREDTQY

D: .
V: TRBV28
J: TRBJ1-2
size: once
CDR3: ASSFPLEWRENGYT

D: TRBD1
V: TRBV18
J: TRBJ1-6
size: .
CDR3: ASSPLDRASGSYNSPLH

D: .
V: TRBV28
J: TRBJ1-2
size: .
CDR3: ASKIPGDYGYT

D: TRBD2
V: TRBV28
J: TRBJ2-3
size: .
CDR3: ASSLFLREGPDTQY

D: TRBD1
V: TRBV7-2
J: TRBJ1-1
size: .
CDR3: ASSFRQGKAF

D: TRBD2
V: TRBV7-8
J: TRBJ2-4
size: .
CDR3: ASSSFPGLAGVGGANIQY

D: TRBD2
V: TRBV5-6
J: TRBJ2-7
size: .
CDR3: ASSLTAGLPYEQY

D: TRBD1
V: TRBV7-9
J: TRBJ2-3
size: .
CDR3: ASRDRAGDTQY

D: .
V: TRBV9
J: TRBJ1-2
size: .
CDR3: ASSQGPPMGGYT

D: .
V: TRBV28
J: TRBJ2-6
size: .
CDR3: ASSLLWGRTGNSGANVLT

D: .
V: TRBV6-5
J: TRBJ1-2
size: .
CDR3: ASSRTQGIGYGYT

D: TRBD2
V: TRBV4-3
J: TRBJ2-7
size: .
CDR3: ASSQRLAGASISYEQY